These T cell receptor beta chains were read from a single sample in a study of blood T cell repertoires in COVID-19. TCRdb's table, derived via immunoSEQ multiplex PCR, lists solely in-frame clones and lacks some. In the table there are 150,000 to 200,000 clones, approximately 79% of which are singletons. Sequencing was carried out using peripheral blood. These receptors came from a woman over 75 with acute or convalescent COVID-19. Each CDR3 is given with its conserved first and last residue. Each record gives: clone size, V gene, D gene, J gene, CDR3 protein, CDR3 DNA. A D gene is named only where the DNA matches it firmly. The listing skips clone size in some rows; elsewhere it reads once, few, many or a size class.

.	TRBV7-8	TRBD2	TRBJ2-6	CASSQSGGHNSGANVLTF	TGTGCCAGCAGCCAGAGCGGGGGGCATAACTCTGGGGCCAACGTCCTGACTTTC
.	TRBV29-1	TRBD2	TRBJ2-7	CSVELAEQVQYF	TGCAGCGTTGAACTAGCGGAACAGGTGCAGTACTTC
.	TRBV6-5	TRBD2	TRBJ2-7	CASRPGVAGGEHF	TGTGCCAGCAGGCCCGGGGTAGCGGGAGGAGAACACTTC
.	TRBV9	.	TRBJ1-2	CASSASTGARFTGYTF	TGTGCCAGCAGCGCTTCGACAGGTGCCCGTTTTACTGGCTACACCTTC
few	TRBV28	.	TRBJ1-5	CASSFQGASNQPQHF	TGTGCCAGCAGTTTTCAAGGGGCGAGCAATCAGCCCCAGCATTTT
.	TRBV19	.	TRBJ1-4	CASGGGENEKLFF	TGTGCCAGTGGGGGAGGGGAAAATGAAAAACTGTTTTTT
.	TRBV7-2	TRBD2	TRBJ2-7	CASSLFGRSSYEQYF	TGTGCCAGCAGCCTGTTCGGGAGGAGTTCCTACGAGCAGTACTTC
.	TRBV6-1	.	TRBJ1-6	CASSEFLHSPLHF	TGTGCCAGCAGTGAATTCCTCCATTCACCCCTCCACTTT
.	TRBV28	TRBD1	TRBJ1-1	CASSLMRGLNTEAFF	TGTGCCAGCAGTTTAATGAGGGGGCTTAACACTGAAGCTTTCTTT
.	TRBV9	TRBD1	TRBJ2-1	CASTRQGSSLDEQFF	TGTGCCAGCACCCGACAGGGATCTAGCCTGGATGAGCAGTTCTTC
.	TRBV7-9	.	TRBJ1-5	CASSLTGRNQPQHF	TGTGCCAGCAGTTTGACAGGAAGGAATCAGCCCCAGCATTTT
.	TRBV19	.	TRBJ1-3	CASSPAGVGNTIYF	TGTGCCAGTAGTCCAGCAGGTGTTGGAAACACCATATATTTT
.	TRBV29-1	.	TRBJ2-7	CSVDPGGGDEQYF	TGCAGCGTTGACCCCGGAGGGGGCGACGAGCAGTACTTC
.	TRBV19	TRBD1	TRBJ2-1	CASSKTGGMGGAYNEQFF	TGTGCCAGTAGTAAGACAGGGGGCATGGGGGGAGCCTACAATGAGCAGTTCTTC
.	TRBV9	TRBD1	TRBJ2-7	CASSSWTGGEQYF	TGTGCCAGCAGCTCTTGGACAGGGGGCGAGCAGTACTTC
.	TRBV5-1	.	TRBJ1-1	CASSFQDSNTEAFF	TGCGCCAGCAGCTTCCAGGATTCGAACACTGAAGCTTTCTTT
.	TRBV7-9	TRBD1	TRBJ2-1	CASSPQGASYNEQFF	TGTGCCAGCAGCCCGCAGGGGGCTTCTTACAATGAGCAGTTCTTC
.	TRBV20-1	TRBD1	TRBJ1-4	CSASRTGGGEKLFF	TGCAGTGCTAGTCGGACAGGGGGAGGCGAAAAACTGTTTTTT
.	TRBV5-1	TRBD2	TRBJ2-3	CASSGGLAGGGTDTQYF	TGCGCCAGCAGCGGGGGACTAGCGGGAGGAGGCACAGATACGCAGTATTTT
.	TRBV30	.	TRBJ1-6	CAWSAERALLPLHF	TGTGCCTGGAGTGCGGAGAGGGCGCTGCTCCCCCTCCACTTT
.	TRBV18	TRBD2	TRBJ2-1	CASSPPVQREIYNEQFF	TGTGCCAGCTCACCACCGGTCCAGCGGGAAATCTACAATGAGCAGTTCTTC
few	TRBV28	TRBD2	TRBJ2-5	CASSTLRWEGETQYF	TGTGCCAGCAGTACCCTTAGGTGGGAGGGAGAGACCCAGTACTTC
.	TRBV28	TRBD1	TRBJ1-1	CASSLSQGSTEAFF	TGTGCCAGCAGTTTATCACAGGGGTCCACTGAAGCTTTCTTT
.	TRBV4-2	TRBD2	TRBJ2-7	CASSHAGGSASYEQYF	TGTGCCAGCAGCCATGCCGGCGGGAGTGCTTCCTACGAGCAGTACTTC
.	TRBV7-2	TRBD2	TRBJ2-3	CASSLMGLGSNTQYF	TGTGCCAGCAGCTTAATGGGACTAGGATCGAATACGCAGTATTTT
.	TRBV6-5	TRBD1	TRBJ2-7	CASSYNQGARYEQYF	TGTGCCAGCAGTTATAACCAGGGGGCGCGGTACGAGCAGTACTTC
.	TRBV10-3	TRBD1	TRBJ2-5	CAISLERTGVETQYF	TGTGCCATCAGCCTCGAACGGACAGGGGTTGAGACCCAGTACTTC
.	TRBV11-3	TRBD2	TRBJ2-1	CASSLGLAKSEQFF	TGTGCCAGCAGCCTCGGACTAGCCAAGAGTGAGCAGTTCTTC
once	TRBV5-1	.	TRBJ1-6	CASSLARDNSPLHF	TGCGCCAGCAGCTTGGCACGGGATAATTCACCCCTCCACTTT
.	TRBV6-5	TRBD1	TRBJ1-1	CASSSRQGKAFF	TGTGCCAGCAGTTCCCGACAGGGGAAAGCTTTCTTT
once	TRBV5-6	.	TRBJ1-6	CASSLVAGVNSPLHF	TGTGCCAGCAGCTTGGTGGCAGGGGTTAATTCACCCCTCCACTTT
many	TRBV24-1	.	TRBJ2-1	CATSDPGTADYNEQFF	TGTGCCACCAGTGACCCCGGGACTGCCGATTACAATGAGCAGTTCTTC
.	TRBV4-1	.	TRBJ2-7	CASSQGPTGYNYEQYF	TGCGCCAGCAGCCAAGGGCCCACGGGATATAACTACGAGCAGTACTTC
.	TRBV5-4	TRBD1	TRBJ2-3	CASRTRTGQGWSTDTQYF	TGTGCCAGCAGAACGAGGACGGGACAGGGATGGAGCACAGATACGCAGTATTTT
once	TRBV18	.	TRBJ1-5	CASSRATTRVNQPQHF	TGTGCCAGCTCAAGAGCCACGACCAGGGTTAATCAGCCCCAGCATTTT
few	TRBV19	TRBD2	TRBJ2-5	CASSNRLAGEETQYF	TGTGCCAGTAGTAACCGACTAGCGGGAGAAGAGACCCAGTACTTC
.	TRBV5-4	.	TRBJ2-3	CASRLSAGSPDTQYF	TGTGCCAGCAGACTGAGCGCCGGGAGCCCAGATACGCAGTATTTT
.	TRBV10-3	.	TRBJ2-7	CAIRGGQEQYF	TGTGCCATCAGGGGTGGGCAAGAGCAGTACTTC
.	TRBV7-9	.	TRBJ1-2	CASSLGGLDGYTF	TGTGCCAGCAGCTTGGGGGGACTGGATGGCTACACCTTC
.	TRBV5-8	.	TRBJ1-4	CASSFGSGLLGEKLFF	TGTGCCAGCAGCTTTGGGTCAGGGCTTCTTGGTGAAAAACTGTTTTTT
.	TRBV5-1	TRBD1	TRBJ2-3	CASSWAGGSDTQYF	TGCGCCAGCAGCTGGGCAGGGGGATCAGATACGCAGTATTTT
.	TRBV9	.	TRBJ1-2	CASSATGNGGYTF	TGTGCCAGCAGCGCCACAGGGAACGGTGGCTACACCTTC
.	TRBV9	TRBD2	TRBJ2-3	CASNPSGSTDTQYF	TGTGCCAGCAACCCTAGCGGGAGCACAGATACGCAGTATTTT
few	TRBV5-1	TRBD1	TRBJ1-1	CASSREGTANTEAFF	TGCGCCAGCAGCCGGGAGGGGACAGCAAACACTGAAGCTTTCTTT
.	TRBV2	TRBD1	TRBJ1-5	CASSGGQGSNQPQHF	TGTGCCAGCAGTGGGGGACAGGGTAGCAATCAGCCCCAGCATTTT